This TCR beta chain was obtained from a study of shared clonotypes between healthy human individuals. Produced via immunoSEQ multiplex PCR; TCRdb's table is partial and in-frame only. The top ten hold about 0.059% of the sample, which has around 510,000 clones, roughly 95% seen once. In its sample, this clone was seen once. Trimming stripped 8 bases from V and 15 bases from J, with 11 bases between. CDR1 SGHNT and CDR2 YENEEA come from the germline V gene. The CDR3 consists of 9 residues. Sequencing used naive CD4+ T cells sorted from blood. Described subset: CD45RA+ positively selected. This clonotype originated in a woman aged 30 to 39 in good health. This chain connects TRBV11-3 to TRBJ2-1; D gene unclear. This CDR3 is CASSSARFF. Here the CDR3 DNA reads TGTGCCAGCTCATCCGCCAGGTTCTTC.